Presented here are 31 T cell receptor beta chains from one specimen sequenced in a study of T cells in Graves' hyperthyroidism and ophthalmopathy (dated by TCRdb to about 2019). Libraries came from multiplex PCR. The instrument was an Illumina HiSeq 2000. The TCR beta CDR3 regions were amplified from RNA transcripts. The first round of RT-PCR for the TCR CDR3 was performed with the HTBI primer set and the Qiagen OneStep RT-PCR kit. TCRdb applied fastp at Q25 and MiXCR to the public reads, then kept only in-frame beta chains. Entries are consolidated by CDR3 protein sequence, retaining the most common genes and DNA. The sample table holds 500,000 to 600,000 distinct CDR3 sequences, of which about 45% were seen once. Clones ranked in the top ten supply about 45% of the sample. Sample: peripheral blood or thyroid tissue (not recorded which). These receptor sequences come from an adult woman with Graves' disease, either hyperthyroidism or ophthalmopathy (not recorded which).

This clonotype was observed a few times. V and J are TRBV7-8 and TRBJ2-6; D unclear. From germline, CDR1 is SGHVS and CDR2 FQNEAQ. V dropped 1 base and J dropped 0 bases, with 10 bases sitting between them. The CDR3 is 17 residues long. The CDR3 region is CASSLDLIISGANVLTF. Written as DNA, the CDR3 is TGTGCCAGCAGCTTAGATCTGATAATCTCTGGGGCCAACGTCCTGACTTTC.

In the case of this clonotype: This clone may be a read error of a much larger clone one base away. V gene TRBV15 combines with J gene TRBJ1-5; D may be TRBD1 (5 bases). The CDR3 covers 16 residues. Germline assignment: CDR1 LNHNV and CDR2 YYDKDF (reference sequence). V shed 1 base and J shed 6 bases, with 16 bases lying between them. The CDR3 coding sequence is TGTGCCACCAGCAGAGTGGCAGGGACGGGGGGTCAGCCCCAGCATTTT. Translating it yields CATSRVAGTGGQPQHF.

The genes are TRBV5-1 and TRBJ2-2; D remains unclear. The CDR3 consists of 15 residues. Germline V gene lookup returns CDR1 SGHRS and CDR2 YFSETQ. The ends were cut back, 6 bases at V and 1 base at J, with 13 bases in the middle. CDR3 nucleotide sequence: TGCGCCAGCACTGCGTCTGCGCGGAACACCGGGGAGCTGTTTTTT. Amino acids: CASTASARNTGELFF.

This clonotype was recorded many times. V usage is TRBV10-3 and J usage is TRBJ1-5; D remains unclear. The CDR3 runs to 14 residues. Germline CDR1 and CDR2: ENHRY and SYGVKD. Trimming cost V 3 bases and J 6 bases, with 12 bases left between them. Written as DNA, the CDR3 is TGTGCCATCAGTGAACCGGGAGGGAGTCAGCCCCAGCATTTT. Protein sequence: CAISEPGGSQPQHF.

A few counts support this clonotype. The chain recombines TRBV7-8 with TRBJ2-2; the match to TRBD1 covers 8 bases. CDR3 length equals 15 residues. CDR1 and CDR2 (germline): SGHVS, FQNEAQ. V lost 5 bases to trimming and J lost 7 bases; unmatched junction nucleotides: 9. DNA of the CDR3: TGTGCCAGCAGCCTACTGCAGGGGGCGGTCGGGGAGCTGTTTTTT. Protein: CASSLLQGAVGELFF.

Many counts were recorded for this clonotype. This sequence joins TRBV4-1 and TRBJ2-5; D call uncertain. With 2 bases removed from V and 2 bases from J, the gap between germline ends came to 9 bases. CDR3 size: 14 residues. CDR1 and CDR2 (germline): MGHRA, YSYEKL. CDR3: CASSQLGFQETQYF. CDR3 DNA sequence: TGCGCCAGCAGCCAATTGGGTTTTCAAGAGACCCAGTACTTC.

Comment on this clonotype: Relative to the germline gene, one junction end is altered; a read error may explain this. The rearrangement uses TRBV2 and TRBJ2-6; the D gene is possibly TRBD1 (6 bases). CDR3 size: 15 residues. Germline V gene sequence: CDR1 SNHLY, CDR2 FYNNEI. The CDR3 DNA sequence: TGTGCCAGCAGTGAATGGGCAGAGGGGGACAACGTCCTGACTTTC. Protein: CASSEWAEGDNVLTF.

This sequence joins TRBV14 and TRBJ2-5; D not certain. Germline lookup yields CDR1 SGHDN and CDR2 FVKESK. V shed 1 base and J shed 2 bases, with 11 bases lying between them. CDR3 size: 15 residues. Here the CDR3 DNA reads TGTGCCAGCAGCCAAGCGGATACAGAGCAAGAGACCCAGTACTTC. This translates into CASSQADTEQETQYF.

The chain employs TRBV6-1 and TRBJ1-2, with 8 bases matching TRBD1. V was pared by 6 bases and J by 4 bases, with 4 bases of the junction left unmatched. This CDR3 is 13 amino acids long. Germline V CDR1 and CDR2: MNHNS, SASEGT. In DNA, the CDR3 is TGTGCCAGCAGAGACGGACAGGGCTATGGCTACACCTTC. It is translated as CASRDGQGYGYTF.

As for this clonotype: At one end the junction does not follow the germline gene, possibly because of a read error. The chain couples TRBV7-3 to TRBJ2-5; 7 bases fit TRBD2. The J call may not be correct, given that the DNA end is closer to TRBJ2-7. Germline CDR1 and CDR2: SGHTA and FQGTGA. The CDR3 consists of 15 residues. The CDR3 is CASSQDRLAGDEQYF. In nucleotides, the CDR3 is TGCGCCAGCAGCCAAGATCGACTAGCTGGGGACGAGCAGTACTTC.

This clonotype came up many times. V usage is TRBV28 and J usage is TRBJ1-6; D not certain. CDR3 size: 14 residues. Trimming stripped 3 bases from V and 5 bases from J, with 8 bases between. CDR1 is MDHEN and CDR2 is SYDVKM in the germline V gene. CDR3 bases: TGTGCCAGCAGTTTCTCCACCAATAATTCACCCCTCCACTTT. This encodes CASSFSTNNSPLHF.

This rearrangement joins TRBV14 to TRBJ2-5, with D perhaps TRBD1 or TRBD2 (5 bases each). With 0 bases removed from V and 1 base from J, the gap between germline ends came to 21 bases. CDR1 SGHDN and CDR2 FVKESK come from the germline V gene. This CDR3 spans 19 amino acids. The CDR3 is CASSQDQGRGGLRQETQYF. In nucleotides, the CDR3 is TGTGCCAGCAGCCAAGATCAGGGAAGGGGCGGGCTACGCCAAGAGACCCAGTACTTC.

This chain connects TRBV29-1 to TRBJ2-5; 8 bases match TRBD2. The germline V gene encodes CDR1 SQVTM and CDR2 ANQGSEA. The CDR3 length is 13 residues. Germline trimming cut 4 bases from V and 4 bases from J; bases unmatched to any gene: 5. The CDR3 region is CSVGGLAGETQYF. The CDR3, as DNA: TGCAGCGTTGGAGGGCTAGCGGGAGAGACCCAGTACTTC. Supplemented by reference TRBV29-1 and TRBJ2-5, the full variable domain reads SAVISQKPSRDICQRGTSLTIQCQVDSQVTMMFWYRQQPGQSLTLIATANQGSEATYESGFVIDKFPISRPNLTFSTLTVSNMSPEDSSIYLCSVGGLAGETQYFGPGTRLLVL.

This clonotype was seen a few times. The rearrangement uses TRBV2 and TRBJ2-7; the match to TRBD1 covers 11 bases. From germline, CDR1 is SNHLY and CDR2 FYNNEI. The CDR3 consists of 15 residues. Losses at the gene ends were 5 bases for V and 7 bases for J; bases not matched to a gene: 10. This CDR3 reads CASSFRTGGSDEQYF. In DNA, the CDR3 is TGTGCCAGCAGTTTCCGGACAGGGGGCTCGGATGAGCAGTACTTC.

This clonotype showed up many times. The rearrangement uses TRBV9 and TRBJ2-5; 11 bases agree with TRBD1. Trimming at V came to 3 bases and at J to 0 bases, leaving 4 bases not matched to a gene. The length of the CDR3 is 16 residues. Germline CDR1 and CDR2: SGDLS and YYNGEE. The DNA for the CDR3 is TGTGCCAGCAGCGCCGGGACAGGGGGAAACCAAGAGACCCAGTACTTC. This gives the protein CASSAGTGGNQETQYF.

This clonotype was counted a few times. V gene TRBV29-1 combines with J gene TRBJ2-7, with 7 positions matching TRBD1. This CDR3 contains 11 residues. V lost 5 bases to trimming and J lost 6 bases; unmatched junction nucleotides: 4. Germline CDR1 and CDR2: SQVTM and ANQGSEA. CDR3 amino acids: CSVRQGAEQYF. CDR3 sequence (DNA): TGCAGCGTTCGACAGGGTGCCGAGCAGTACTTC.

This rearrangement joins TRBV29-1 to TRBJ1-2; tentative D call: TRBD1 (6 bases). Between the trimmed V and J ends, which lost 7 bases and 4 bases, there was a span of 22 bases. The CDR3 is made up of 15 amino acids. Per the germline V gene, CDR1 is SQVTM and CDR2 is ANQGSEA. In nucleotides, the CDR3 is TGCAGCGCCCATACCGGGGCCTTCAGGGGCTATGGCTACACCTTC. Translated, it gives CSAHTGAFRGYGYTF.

The chain combines TRBV29-1 with TRBJ2-2, with D perhaps TRBD2 (6 bases). CDR1 SQVTM and CDR2 ANQGSEA come from the germline V gene. This CDR3 has 14 amino acids. Trimming removed 3 bases at V and 10 bases at J, with 18 bases between. CDR3 nucleotide sequence: TGCAGCGTTGAGGGAGGTGGGGAGGCCGAGGAGCTGTTTTTT. As protein: CSVEGGGEAEELFF.

This clonotype was picked up a small number of times. The chain joins TRBV7-9 to TRBJ2-7; TRBD2 matches 10 bases. Germline trimming cut 6 bases from V and 5 bases from J; bases unmatched to any gene: 10. From germline, CDR1 is SEHNR and CDR2 FQNEAQ (reference sequence). CDR3 length: 15 amino acids. CDR3 DNA: TGTGCCAGCAGGGTTCTGGCTAGCGGGAGCCACGAGCAGTACTTC. It translates to CASRVLASGSHEQYF.

The rearrangement joins TRBV10-3 to TRBJ1-2, with D possibly TRBD1 on 5 matching bases. The germline CDR1 and CDR2 sequences are ENHRY and SYGVKD. V lost 3 bases and J lost 11, with 16 bases in between. The CDR3 is made up of 13 amino acids. CDR3 coding DNA: TGTGCCATCAGTGAATCTTCGCCCCCAGGGTACACCTTC. Translation: CAISESSPPGYTF.

This chain uses TRBV7-9 with TRBJ1-1; D is ambiguous. Germline CDR1 and CDR2: SEHNR and FQNEAQ (reference sequence). The CDR3 spans 12 residues. Trimming removed 8 bases at V and 1 base at J, with 8 bases between. The CDR3 reads CASDTSNTEAFF. The CDR3 DNA reads as TGTGCCAGCGACACCTCGAACACTGAAGCTTTCTTT.

The CDR3, as DNA: TGCAGCGTGATATCAGGCGGGACAGGGTTGTATAGCAATCAGCCCCAGCATTTT. Translation gives CSVISGGTGLYSNQPQHF. The V gene is TRBV29-1, the J gene TRBJ1-5, with 9 bases aligning to TRBD1. CDR3 length: 18 amino acids. Per the germline V gene, CDR1 is SQVTM and CDR2 is ANQGSEA. V was clipped by 6 bases and J by 0 bases; unmatched bases: 15.

This clonotype was recorded at least ten times. V and J are TRBV29-1 and TRBJ1-5; TRBD1 might be the D (6 bases). This CDR3 spans 19 amino acids. Per germline, CDR1 SQVTM and CDR2 ANQGSEA. The V and J ends lost 7 bases and 1 base respectively, with 29 bases between them. The CDR3 here is CSEPQPRDNLFRSNQPQHF. For the CDR3, the DNA is TGCAGCGAACCCCAACCCCGGGACAATCTCTTTCGAAGCAATCAGCCCCAGCATTTT.

This clonotype appeared many times. The chain couples TRBV19 to TRBJ2-2, with TRBD2 matching over 8 bases. The CDR3 spans 16 residues. Germline CDR1 is LNHDA and CDR2 is SQIVND (reference sequence). With 5 bases clipped from V and 6 bases from J, the junction kept 11 bases outside the gene matches. Written as DNA, the CDR3 is TGTGCCAGTAGTCCCTCCGGGAGGGCGGGGTCCGGGGAGCTGTTTTTT. This encodes CASSPSGRAGSGELFF.

This clonotype was detected a few times. The rearrangement joins TRBV11-2 to TRBJ2-7; 8 bases are a match to TRBD2. V was pared by 2 bases and J by 5 bases, with 8 bases of the junction left unmatched. The CDR3 contains 15 residues. Germline CDR1 SGHAT, CDR2 FQNNGV. The CDR3 loop reads CASSLFSGGTHEQYF. DNA for the CDR3: TGTGCCAGCAGCTTATTTTCGGGAGGGACCCACGAGCAGTACTTC.

In the case of this clonotype: This may be a read error, as it is one base from a much larger clone. The chain recombines TRBV10-3 with TRBJ1-6; 9 bases agree with TRBD1. The CDR3 sequence is 15 residues long. The V gene end was trimmed by 3 bases and the J gene end by 10 bases; junction bases not matched to a gene: 7. The V gene's germline CDR1 is ENHRY and CDR2 SYGVKD. Written as DNA, the CDR3 is TGTGCCATCAGTGACGAGGACAGGGGCCTATCACCCCTCCACTTT. Translated: CAISDEDRGLSPLHF.

This rearrangement joins TRBV20-1 to TRBJ1-4, with D perhaps TRBD1 (5 bases). The CDR3 length is 13 residues. Germline-derived CDR1 and CDR2 are DFQATT and SNEGSKA (reference sequence). Trimming cost V 4 bases and J 4 bases, with 10 bases left between them. This chain's CDR3 is CSATDTYNEKLFF. The DNA of the CDR3 is TGCAGTGCTACGGACACATATAATGAAAAACTGTTTTTT.

This clonotype was found many times. The genes are TRBV29-1 and TRBJ2-7; 11 bases match TRBD2. This CDR3 is 13 amino acids long. Germline V lookup: CDR1 SQVTM, CDR2 ANQGSEA. The junction had 2 bases not matched to a gene; V was cut back by 7 bases and J by 0 bases. CDR3 sequence reads: CSGTSGSSYEQYF. The CDR3 nucleotides are TGCAGCGGTACTAGCGGGAGCTCCTACGAGCAGTACTTC.

This clonotype was recorded many times. The CDR3 nucleotides are TGTGCCAGCAGAACGGACAGTTCGAGCAATCAGCCCCAGCATTTT. This encodes CASRTDSSSNQPQHF. The V gene is TRBV2, the J gene TRBJ1-5, with a weak D call TRBD1 (6 bases). Deletions cut 6 bases from V and 1 base from J, with 13 bases between. CDR3 length: 15 amino acids. Germline CDR1 is SNHLY and CDR2 is FYNNEI.

This clonotype has a handful of counts. The chain carries TRBV30 and TRBJ2-7; the match to TRBD1 covers 7 bases. The CDR3 spans 14 residues. Looked up from germline, CDR1 is GTSNPN and CDR2 is SVGIG (reference sequence). V gave up 0 bases and J gave up 2 bases; unmatched junction bases: 4. The CDR3 loop is CAWSVAGTAYEQYF. The CDR3 DNA is TGTGCCTGGAGTGTAGCAGGGACAGCCTACGAGCAGTACTTC.

The V call is TRBV7-2, the J call TRBJ1-2; D gene uncertain. Trimming shortened V by 1 base and J by 7 bases, and 7 bases separated the two germline ends. Germline values: CDR1 SGHTA, CDR2 FQGNSA. The CDR3 loop spans 12 amino acids. CDR3: CASSLGEGGYTF. CDR3 DNA sequence: TGTGCCAGCAGCTTAGGGGAGGGTGGCTACACCTTC.